This TCR beta chain was sequenced in a study of Ad26.COV2.S vaccination and SARS-CoV-2 variants. At the level of the study: Each vaccinee took Ad26.COV2.S intramuscularly, once or twice 56 days apart.

J gave up 1 base and V 4 bases, and 23 bases lay outside the gene matches. This CDR3 region has 21 residues. Germline V gives CDR1 LGHDT, CDR2 YNNKEL (reference sequence). Treatment of the sample: some 19 received Ad26.COV2.S at low or high dose, single or two shots; five or six received placebo; per-sample allocation not given. The samples were gathered on day 63 after the first injection of vaccine or placebo. Clones were sequenced by immunoSEQ multiplex PCR, and TCRdb holds only the in-frame ones, with some missing. This sample has approximately 300,000 clones, with about 86% found just once. The rearrangement joins TRBV3-1 (or the pseudogene TRBV3-2) to TRBJ2-5, with 8 nucleotides matching TRBD2. The specimen comprised peripheral blood, sampled in a trial of Ad26.COV2.S vaccine versus placebo. This clonotype was obtained from a person aged 18-65 years who received the Ad26.COV2.S COVID-19 vaccine or a placebo. The CDR3 spells CASSLGREERGRIRLQETQYF. For the CDR3, the DNA is TGTGCCAGCAGCCTCGGGCGGGAGGAGCGGGGGCGTATACGACTCCAAGAGACCCAGTACTTC.